Listed below are T cell receptor beta chains from one sample, sequenced in a study of T cells in Graves' hyperthyroidism and ophthalmopathy. TCRdb re-called the multiplex PCR reads with MiXCR, one entry per CDR3 protein. The data show fewer than 800,000 distinct CDR3 sequences, about 17% seen once. Sequencing was performed on blood. The source of these receptors is a man between 18 and 35 years old with Graves' hyperthyroidism. Each CDR3 is given with its conserved first and last residue. The order of the fields is D gene, J gene, V gene, CDR3 protein. The D gene is left open where the match is weak.

D: NA
J: TRBJ1-2
V: TRBV28
CDR3: CASRGGAYGYTF

D: NA
J: TRBJ2-7
V: TRBV10-3
CDR3: CAIKPGYGYEQYF

D: NA
J: TRBJ2-5
V: TRBV7-2
CDR3: CASSSGQETQYF

D: NA
J: TRBJ1-1
V: TRBV5-1
CDR3: CASSKQGRNTEAFF

D: TRBD2
J: TRBJ2-1
V: TRBV5-1
CDR3: CASSLRASGRDIMRWQFF

D: NA
J: TRBJ1-2
V: TRBV6-2/TRBV6-3
CDR3: CASSYSGVGGYTF

D: NA
J: TRBJ2-1
V: TRBV20-1
CDR3: CSARDPGSRSYNEQFF

D: NA
J: TRBJ2-4
V: TRBV12-3/TRBV12-4
CDR3: CASSNRGIAKNIQYF

D: TRBD2
J: TRBJ2-7
V: TRBV6-1
CDR3: CASSEAHGRDSADYEQYF

D: NA
J: TRBJ2-7
V: TRBV4-1
CDR3: CASSQTALGEQYF

D: NA
J: TRBJ2-1
V: TRBV28
CDR3: CASSLGLLRNEQFF

D: TRBD2
J: TRBJ2-1
V: TRBV11-1
CDR3: CASSSGTSGSEVDEQFF

D: NA
J: TRBJ1-4
V: TRBV7-9
CDR3: CASSLDRTTNEKLFF

D: NA
J: TRBJ2-5
V: TRBV9
CDR3: CASSASGKEETQYF

D: TRBD2
J: TRBJ2-7
V: TRBV7-2
CDR3: CASSLAPGLAVTRVPYEQYF

D: NA
J: TRBJ2-1
V: TRBV20-1
CDR3: CSARDPVAGKNEQFF

D: TRBD2
J: TRBJ2-1
V: TRBV27
CDR3: CASRGLAGLSGEQFF

D: NA
J: TRBJ2-1
V: TRBV2
CDR3: CASTEMASSYNEQFF

D: NA
J: TRBJ1-4
V: TRBV29-1
CDR3: CSVRGRGAGEKLFF

D: NA
J: TRBJ2-5
V: TRBV12-3/TRBV12-4
CDR3: CASRVAVKETQYF

D: NA
J: TRBJ2-5
V: TRBV28
CDR3: CASSWGGPGQETQYF

D: NA
J: TRBJ2-7
V: TRBV7-6
CDR3: CASSQGRETGEQYF

D: TRBD1
J: TRBJ1-5
V: TRBV10-3
CDR3: CAIRGQSNRPQHF

D: NA
J: TRBJ1-4
V: TRBV19
CDR3: CASSTLSRTNEKLFF

D: NA
J: TRBJ2-1
V: TRBV28
CDR3: CASSKGGTSSYNEQFF

D: NA
J: TRBJ2-1
V: TRBV15
CDR3: CATSRVGDTFYNEQFF

D: TRBD1
J: TRBJ1-5
V: TRBV5-1
CDR3: CASSPWTGPNQPQHF

D: NA
J: TRBJ2-7
V: TRBV18
CDR3: CASSPRRLTIYEQYF

D: NA
J: TRBJ1-2
V: TRBV20-1
CDR3: CSARDQGPFNYGYTF

D: TRBD2
J: TRBJ2-1
V: TRBV12-3/TRBV12-4
CDR3: CASSSTAGGPYNEQFF

D: TRBD2
J: TRBJ2-7
V: TRBV7-9
CDR3: CASSSGRGGEQYF

D: NA
J: TRBJ2-3
V: TRBV20-1
CDR3: CSARASSRDTQYF

D: TRBD1
J: TRBJ2-1
V: TRBV24-1
CDR3: CATGQGASSYNEQFF

D: NA
J: TRBJ1-6
V: TRBV5-1
CDR3: CASSLEILNNSPLHF

D: TRBD2
J: TRBJ2-7
V: TRBV20-1
CDR3: CSARDSGRAGDDEQYF

D: NA
J: TRBJ1-2
V: TRBV12-5
CDR3: CASGPQGGGYTF

D: TRBD1
J: TRBJ1-6
V: TRBV28
CDR3: CASTFRDRGLSPLHF

D: NA
J: TRBJ2-5
V: TRBV20-1
CDR3: CSAKGRRGEQETQYF

D: TRBD2
J: TRBJ2-1
V: TRBV2
CDR3: CASGRLAGGRSGEQFF

D: NA
J: TRBJ2-3
V: TRBV2
CDR3: CASSETTDTQYF

D: NA
J: TRBJ2-3
V: TRBV28
CDR3: CASSYGTAYPVADTQYF

D: NA
J: TRBJ2-7
V: TRBV28
CDR3: CASSFTGRSYEQYF